The 28 T cell receptor beta chains reported below all come from one sample, sequenced in a study of control samples from healthy donors and cancer patients. Sequencing used immunoSEQ multiplex PCR; TCRdb keeps in-frame clones, though not all of them. The table shows 100,000 to 150,000 clones, with around 86% occurring only once. Sequencing was performed on blood. These receptors were obtained from a man in his forties in good health.

The gene calls are TRBV27 and TRBJ2-2; D unresolved. Germline assignment: CDR1 MNHEY and CDR2 SMNVEV (reference sequence). The germline V and J ends were trimmed by 2 bases and 6 bases, with 4 bases remaining between them. The CDR3 totals 12 residues. The CDR3 DNA reads TGTGCCAGCAGTTTACCCGCCGGGGAGCTGTTTTTT. Translated: CASSLPAGELFF.

In DNA, the CDR3 is TGTGCCAGCAGCCGGACAGGGGCCGGAAACACCATATATTTT. Amino acid sequence: CASSRTGAGNTIYF. This chain links TRBV6-5 with TRBJ1-3, with 9 bases fitting TRBD1. Germline V CDR1 and CDR2: MNHEY, SVGAGI. This CDR3 has 14 amino acids. Trimming cost V 6 bases and J 4 bases; bases outside gene matches: 4.

The chain has TRBV3-1 (or the pseudogene TRBV3-2) and TRBJ2-5, with TRBD1 as a possible D gene (5 bases). V lost 2 bases and J 5 bases, leaving 12 bases between the germline ends. The CDR3 has 14 amino acids. The V gene's germline CDR1 is LGHDT and CDR2 YNNKEL (reference sequence). CDR3 region: CASSQLGRVETQYF. The CDR3 coding sequence is TGTGCCAGCAGCCAACTGGGCAGGGTGGAGACCCAGTACTTC.

V gene TRBV10-3 combines with J gene TRBJ1-5, with a tentative D call TRBD1 (6 bases). V lost 5 bases, J lost 2 bases, and 16 bases lay in between. The CDR3 spans 16 residues. Germline CDR1 and CDR2: ENHRY and SYGVKD. The CDR3 reads CAISNSQGRRNQPQHF. CDR3 coding DNA: TGTGCCATCAGTAACTCACAGGGTAGGCGCAATCAGCCCCAGCATTTT.

The chain is built from TRBV21-1 and TRBJ2-7; whether TRBD2, the table's D call, matches the DNA was not checked. TRBV21-1 is a recognized pseudogene. The CDR3 loop spans 14 amino acids. This CDR3 reads CASSSGTSVIEQYF. The CDR3 DNA sequence: TGTGCCAGCAGCTCCGGGACTAGCGTAATCGAGCAGTACTTC.

The chain combines TRBV13 with TRBJ2-4; 11 bases are a match to TRBD2. Trimming at V came to 4 bases and at J to 8 bases, leaving 7 bases not matched to a gene. The germline gives CDR1 PRHDT, CDR2 FYEKMQ (reference sequence). The CDR3 has 15 residues. CDR3 in DNA: TGTGCCAGCAGCTCTCCTAGCGGGGGGTCGGACATTCAGTACTTC. Amino acid sequence: CASSSPSGGSDIQYF.

The J gene is TRBJ1-3, the V gene TRBV11-3; D is uncertain. V shed 1 base and J shed 0 bases, with 7 bases lying between them. This CDR3 has 15 amino acids. Germline loops: CDR1 SGHNT, CDR2 YENEEA. The CDR3 DNA reads TGTGCCAGCAGCTTAGGGCTGGACTCTGGAAACACCATATATTTT. This sequence encodes CASSLGLDSGNTIYF. Filled out from reference TRBV11-3 and TRBJ1-3, the complete variable domain reads EAGVVQSPRYKIIEKKQPVAFWCNPISGHNTLYWYLQNLGQGPELLIRYENEEAVDDSQLPKDRFSAERLKGVDSTLKIQPAELGDSAVYLCASSLGLDSGNTIYFGEGSWLTVV.

J is TRBJ2-1 and V is TRBV11-3, with 9 bases fitting TRBD1. The CDR3 spans 15 residues. The V segment lost 3 bases and the J segment 5 bases; nucleotides outside the gene matches: 5. From germline, CDR1 is SGHNT and CDR2 YENEEA. CDR3 coding DNA: TGTGCCAGCAGCTTGAGGGGACAGGGACACAATGAGCAGTTCTTC. Its translation is CASSLRGQGHNEQFF.

This chain connects TRBV6-2 or TRBV6-3 to TRBJ1-5; no clear D gene. V was cut by 5 bases and J by 1 base, with 6 bases left in between. CDR1 MNHEY and CDR2 SVGEGT come from the germline V gene. This CDR3 is built from 13 residues. The CDR3 DNA sequence: TGTGCCAGCAGTCTATGGAGCAATCAGCCCCAGCATTTT. This codes for CASSLWSNQPQHF.

The chain carries TRBV5-6 and TRBJ1-1; no firm D call. The CDR3 is made up of 13 amino acids. Trimming pared 4 bases from V and 1 base from J, leaving 8 bases between. Germline-derived CDR1 and CDR2 are SGHDT and YYEEEE. CDR3 coding DNA: TGTGCCAGCAGCCAAACGGGGAACACTGAAGCTTTCTTT. This sequence encodes CASSQTGNTEAFF.

V is TRBV5-1 and J is TRBJ2-2; 7 bases fit TRBD2. Germline trimming cut 5 bases from V and 6 bases from J; bases unmatched to any gene: 7. CDR1 SGHRS and CDR2 YFSETQ come from the germline V gene. The CDR3 spans 14 residues. As DNA, the CDR3 is TGCGCCAGCAGTCCGAACGGGGGGTCCGGGGAGCTGTTTTTT. It is translated as CASSPNGGSGELFF.

The chain carries TRBV5-5 and TRBJ1-2; D is possibly TRBD1 (6 bases). Germline V lookup: CDR1 SGHKS, CDR2 YYEKEE (reference sequence). The CDR3 runs to 14 residues. V lost 0 bases and J lost 3, with 9 bases in between. CDR3 DNA: TGTGCCAGCAGCTTGGGACAGGAGCACTATGGCTACACCTTC. It specifies CASSLGQEHYGYTF.

The chain is built from TRBV5-5 and TRBJ2-5, with D possibly matching TRBD2 (6 bases). Germline V lookup: CDR1 SGHKS, CDR2 YYEKEE (reference sequence). V was pared by 4 bases and J by 5 bases, with 21 bases between. CDR3 length equals 16 residues. DNA for the CDR3: TGTGCCAGCAGCCAATGGGGGGATTTTGCAAGGGAGACCCAGTACTTC. Amino acid sequence: CASSQWGDFARETQYF.

V and J are TRBV7-3 and TRBJ1-2; D is possibly TRBD1 (6 bases). Deletions cut 1 base from V and 2 bases from J, with 8 bases between. Germline values: CDR1 SGHTA, CDR2 FQGTGA. This CDR3 region has 14 residues. The CDR3 loop reads CASSLIGGNYGYTF. The CDR3 DNA reads TGTGCCAGCAGCTTAATCGGGGGCAACTATGGCTACACCTTC.

The chain combines TRBV2 with TRBJ1-5; D ambiguous. The V end lost 3 bases, the J end lost 10 bases, and 16 bases lay between the germline ends. The germline V gene has CDR1 SNHLY and CDR2 FYNNEI. This CDR3 has 14 residues. CDR3 nucleotide sequence: TGTGCCAGCAGTGATAATCTGGATATCAGCCCCCAGCATTTT. Its protein is CASSDNLDISPQHF.

The rearrangement links TRBV7-8 to TRBJ1-1; the D gene is possibly TRBD1 (5 bases). Germline CDR1 SGHVS, CDR2 FQNEAQ. V was clipped by 0 bases and J by 4 bases, with 6 bases between them. This CDR3 spans 13 amino acids. This CDR3 reads CASSLAGVTEAFF. The DNA of the CDR3 is TGTGCCAGCAGCTTAGCAGGGGTCACTGAAGCTTTCTTT. The variable domain in full, completed from reference TRBV7-8 and TRBJ1-1, reads GAGVSQSPRYKVAKRGQDVALRCDPISGHVSLFWYQQALGQGPEFLTYFQNEAQLDKSGLPSDRFFAERPEGSVSTLKIQRTQQEDSAVYLCASSLAGVTEAFFGQGTRLTVV.

The chain couples TRBV4-3 to TRBJ2-3, with D perhaps TRBD1 (6 bases). V shed 0 bases and J shed 2 bases, with 18 bases lying between them. In germline, CDR1 is LGHNA, CDR2 YSLEER. The CDR3 runs 18 residues. The CDR3 DNA follows: TGCGCCAGCAGCCAAGATCCAATCCGGGACACCTTCACAGATACGCAGTATTTT. Protein product: CASSQDPIRDTFTDTQYF.

Details on this clone: Additional DNA sequences in this sample encode the identical CDR3. This rearrangement joins TRBV7-2 to TRBJ2-7; 9 bases line up with TRBD1. The ends lost 2 bases at V and 2 bases at J; junction bases unmatched: 7. CDR3 length equals 16 residues. In germline, CDR1 is SGHTA, CDR2 FQGNSA. CDR3 in amino acids: CASSLTGGLSPYEQYF. CDR3 in DNA: TGTGCCAGCAGCTTAACAGGGGGCTTATCCCCCTACGAGCAGTACTTC.

This sequence joins TRBV10-3 and TRBJ2-7; tentative D call: TRBD1 (6 bases). V was trimmed by 6 bases and J by 5 bases, leaving 17 bases between them. CDR1 and CDR2 (germline): ENHRY, SYGVKD. The CDR3 sequence is 14 residues long. The CDR3 DNA is TGTGCCATCAGCAGGACAGCCACGATCGACGAGCAGTACTTC. Its protein is CAISRTATIDEQYF.

This chain uses TRBV6-5 with TRBJ2-3; weak D call: TRBD2 (5 bases). CDR1 is MNHEY and CDR2 is SVGAGI in the germline V gene. The V end was cut by 6 bases, the J end by 4 bases, with 11 bases between. This CDR3 is 13 amino acids long. Here the CDR3 reads CASRRDGADTQYF. CDR3 nucleotide sequence: TGTGCCAGCAGACGAGACGGGGCAGATACGCAGTATTTT.

V usage is TRBV20-1 and J usage is TRBJ1-6; D gene uncertain. Germline V gene data show CDR1 as DFQATT and CDR2 as SNEGSKA (reference sequence). V was pared by 3 bases and J by 10 bases, with 19 bases between. This CDR3 is built from 15 residues. CDR3 nucleotide sequence: TGCAGTGCTAGTACCAGCGTGGAGCCGGGGTCACCCCTCCACTTT. This encodes CSASTSVEPGSPLHF.

The J gene is TRBJ2-1, the V gene TRBV7-7, with 12 bases fitting TRBD2. Looked up from germline, CDR1 is SSHAT and CDR2 is FNYEAQ (reference sequence). J was trimmed by 6 bases and V by 3 bases; bases with no gene match: 3. The CDR3 is 15 amino acids. DNA for the CDR3: TGTGCCAGCAGCTTCAGACTAGCGGGGGTCAATGAGCAGTTCTTC. Translation: CASSFRLAGVNEQFF. The whole variable domain, remainder taken from reference TRBV7-7 and TRBJ2-1, is GAGVSQSPRYKVTKRGQDVTLRCDPISSHATLYWYQQALGQGPEFLTYFNYEAQPDKSGLPSDRFSAERPEGSISTLTIQRTEQRDSAMYRCASSFRLAGVNEQFFGPGTRLTVL.

The genes are TRBV5-1 and TRBJ2-2; D may be TRBD1 (6 bases). Looked up from germline, CDR1 is SGHRS and CDR2 is YFSETQ. CDR3 size: 15 residues. Deletions cut 4 bases from V and 0 bases from J, with 10 bases between. The CDR3 DNA follows: TGCGCCAGCAGCGTAACAGGGTCGAACACCGGGGAGCTGTTTTTT. Translation gives CASSVTGSNTGELFF. The variable domain in full, with the rest retrieved from reference TRBV5-1 and TRBJ2-2, is KAGVTQTPRYLIKTRGQQVTLSCSPISGHRSVSWYQQTPGQGLQFLFEYFSETQRNKGNFPGRFSGRQFSNSRSEMNVSTLELGDSALYLCASSVTGSNTGELFFGEGSRLTVL.

This chain links TRBV7-9 with TRBJ2-1; 8 bases map to TRBD1. Trimming took 0 bases from V and 4 from J; bases not matched to a gene: 8. CDR3 length: 17 residues. Germline assignment: CDR1 SEHNR and CDR2 FQNEAQ (reference sequence). CDR3 sequence reads: CASSLASARDRYNEQFF. CDR3 nucleotide sequence: TGTGCCAGCAGCTTAGCTTCTGCCCGGGACAGGTACAATGAGCAGTTCTTC.

The chain recombines TRBV6-2 or TRBV6-3 with TRBJ1-5, with 8 bases that match TRBD1. The CDR3 extends over 14 amino acids. J was trimmed by 0 bases and V by 5 bases; bases with no gene match: 0. Germline V gene data show CDR1 as MNHEY and CDR2 as SVGEGT. CDR3 in DNA: TGTGCCAGCAGTGACAGGGGTAGCAATCAGCCCCAGCATTTT. Its translation is CASSDRGSNQPQHF.

This chain connects TRBV7-2 to TRBJ1-1; 7 bases map to TRBD1. CDR1 SGHTA and CDR2 FQGNSA come from the germline V gene. J gave up 4 bases and V 5 bases, and 10 bases lay outside the gene matches. The CDR3 spans 15 residues. The CDR3 region is CASSTEGASFTEAFF. The CDR3 DNA reads TGTGCCAGCAGCACAGAGGGGGCATCGTTCACTGAAGCTTTCTTT.

The chain combines TRBV10-3 with TRBJ2-3, with D hard to call. V lost 6 bases and J 3 bases, leaving 4 bases between the germline ends. Germline CDR1 is ENHRY and CDR2 is SYGVKD. The CDR3 sequence is 11 residues long. The CDR3, as DNA: TGTGCCATCAGGGGTACAGATACGCAGTATTTT. Translated: CAIRGTDTQYF.

The V gene is TRBV4-2, the J gene TRBJ1-2, with D possibly being TRBD1 (6 bases). CDR3 length: 16 amino acids. V lost 0 bases, J lost 5 bases, and 16 bases lay in between. Germline V lookup: CDR1 LGHNA, CDR2 YNFKEQ. CDR3 DNA: TGTGCCAGCAGCCAAGATTCGGGGGCCCGCGGGTATGGCTACACCTTC. Encoded protein: CASSQDSGARGYGYTF.